The next 20 T cell receptor beta chains were all read from a single sample in a study of shared clonotypes between healthy human individuals (dated by TCRdb to the early 2020s). Library preparation was by the immunoSEQ multiplex PCR assay. The clones in this table, taken by TCRdb from immuneACCESS, are in-frame only. Not every clone is retained; where verified, under half of the shortfall comes from an unresolved V gene, and the cause of the rest is unknown. Within this sample are some 79,000 clones, with about 61% of them counted one time only. The ten largest clones take up around 50% of the sample. The source material was memory CD8+ T cells sorted from blood. Reading the label with the study, this specimen's cell subset or site is: CD45RO+ cells pooled with CCR7-negative TemRA cells. The receptor source for this set is a young man in good health.

This sequence joins TRBV10-2 and TRBJ1-5, with D uncertain. The CDR3 is 14 residues long. V lost 2 bases and J 4 bases, leaving 9 bases between the germline ends. Germline loops: CDR1 WSHSY, CDR2 SAAADI. This chain's CDR3 is CASSETPGNQPQHF. As DNA, the CDR3 is TGCGCCAGCAGTGAGACCCCGGGTAATCAGCCCCAGCATTTT.

This sequence joins TRBV4-1 and TRBJ1-1; D not resolved. CDR1 is MGHRA, CDR2 YSYEKL, per germline. V was cut by 0 bases and J by 6 bases, with 11 bases left in between. There are 14 residues in the CDR3. The CDR3, as DNA: TGCGCCAGCAGCCAAGATTGGGGAAGCGCTGAAGCTTTCTTT. Translating gives CASSQDWGSAEAFF.

The CDR3 DNA follows: TGTGCCAGCAGCGTAGACCCCGCCGGGTACGAGCAGTACTTC. Encoded protein: CASSVDPAGYEQYF. The chain joins TRBV9 to TRBJ2-7; D gene uncertain. The CDR3 has 14 residues. CDR1 is SGDLS, CDR2 YYNGEE, per germline. V was trimmed by 0 bases and J by 4 bases, leaving 11 bases between them.

This chain connects TRBV6-5 to TRBJ2-7; 10 positions agree with TRBD2. Unmatched junction bases numbered 4, after V lost 5 bases and J lost 3 bases. Germline loops: CDR1 MNHEY, CDR2 SVGAGI. This CDR3 spans 14 amino acids. CDR3 region: CASSASSGSYEQYF. CDR3 sequence (DNA): TGTGCCAGCAGTGCATCTAGCGGGAGCTACGAGCAGTACTTC.

The chain carries TRBV11-2 and TRBJ2-1; D ambiguous. V lost 0 bases and J 0 bases, leaving 15 bases between the germline ends. The length of the CDR3 is 18 residues. The germline CDR1 and CDR2 sequences are SGHAT and FQNNGV. CDR3 DNA sequence: TGTGCCAGCAGCTTAGATCCGAGGCTACTACACTCCTACAATGAGCAGTTCTTC. It encodes CASSLDPRLLHSYNEQFF. Looking up the rest from reference TRBV11-2 and TRBJ2-1 gives the full variable domain: EAGVAQSPRYKIIEKRQSVAFWCNPISGHATLYWYQQILGQGPKLLIQFQNNGVVDDSQLPKDRFSAERLKGVDSTLKIQPAKLEDSAVYLCASSLDPRLLHSYNEQFFGPGTRLTVL.

The chain joins TRBV5-4 to TRBJ2-7, with D possibly TRBD1 on 6 matching bases. The germline V gene encodes CDR1 SGHNT and CDR2 YYREEE (reference sequence). The CDR3 covers 15 residues. V lost 0 bases to trimming and J lost 0 bases, with 10 bases between them. CDR3 residues: CASSLEATGSYEQYF. DNA for the CDR3: TGTGCCAGCAGCTTGGAGGCGACAGGCTCCTACGAGCAGTACTTC.

The chain has TRBV27 and TRBJ2-1, with D possibly matching TRBD2 (6 bases). Germline values: CDR1 MNHEY, CDR2 SMNVEV (reference sequence). CDR3 size: 16 residues. Trimming removed 6 bases at V and 0 bases at J, with 15 bases between. The CDR3 DNA is TGTGCCAGCAGAACCCAGCGGGCTAGCTCCTACAATGAGCAGTTCTTC. Its protein is CASRTQRASSYNEQFF.

The DNA for the CDR3 is TGTGCCAGCAGTGACGAATTACAGGGGCAAACTGAAGCTTTCTTT. Amino acids: CASSDELQGQTEAFF. The J gene is TRBJ1-1, the V gene TRBV25-1; 7 nucleotides line up with TRBD1. The length of the CDR3 is 15 residues. V shed 3 bases, J shed 5 bases, and the junction held 9 bases outside the gene matches. Germline V gene sequence: CDR1 MGHDK, CDR2 SYGVNS.

This chain connects TRBV28 to TRBJ2-1; the D is unclear. V was pared by 3 bases and J by 0 bases, with 6 bases between. Germline V gene data show CDR1 as MDHEN and CDR2 as SYDVKM. The CDR3 runs to 14 residues. CDR3 amino acids: CASSLGYSYNEQFF. In DNA, the CDR3 is TGTGCCAGCAGTTTGGGGTACTCCTACAATGAGCAGTTCTTC. The full variable domain, in which reference TRBV28 and TRBJ2-1 provide the parts outside the CDR3, is DVKVTQSSRYLVKRTGEKVFLECVQDMDHENMFWYRQDPGLGLRLIYFSYDVKMKEKGDIPEGYSVSREKKERFSLILESASTNQTSMYLCASSLGYSYNEQFFGPGTRLTVL.

The gene calls are TRBV6-1 and TRBJ2-1; 10 bases match TRBD1. The CDR3 spans 14 residues. V lost 11 bases, J lost 6 bases, and 10 bases stayed unmatched. Looked up from germline, CDR1 is MNHNS and CDR2 is SASEGT. CDR3 sequence: CAVGGDRGSNEQFF. In DNA form, the CDR3 reads TGTGCCGTAGGTGGGGACAGGGGATCCAATGAGCAGTTCTTC.

The chain couples TRBV15 to TRBJ1-2; D not resolved. Trimming removed 0 bases from V and 5 bases from J, with 13 bases in between. Germline-derived CDR1 and CDR2 are LNHNV and YYDKDF (reference sequence). The CDR3 is 15 residues long. CDR3 loop: CATSRDLADGYGYTF. In DNA, the CDR3 is TGTGCCACCAGCAGAGATCTGGCAGATGGATATGGCTACACCTTC. Based on the CDR3 plus reference TRBV15 and TRBJ1-2, the full variable domain is DAMVIQNPRYQVTQFGKPVTLSCSQTLNHNVMYWYQQKSSQAPKLLFHYYDKDFNNEADTPDNFQSRRPNTSFCFLDIRSPGLGDTAMYLCATSRDLADGYGYTFGSGTRLTVV.

With regard to this clone: The same CDR3 is also encoded by other DNA sequences in this sample. The V and J genes are TRBV5-1 and TRBJ2-3; D ambiguous. Germline V CDR1 and CDR2: SGHRS, YFSETQ. This CDR3 has 15 residues. Between the trimmed V and J ends, which lost 1 base and 1 base, there was a span of 10 bases. The CDR3 loop reads CASSLQDPGTDTQYF. DNA for the CDR3: TGCGCCAGCAGCTTGCAGGACCCAGGCACAGATACGCAGTATTTT.

In its sample, this clone was seen a few times. The chain is built from TRBV5-6 and TRBJ2-2, with unresolved D. CDR1 SGHDT and CDR2 YYEEEE come from the germline V gene. The CDR3 has 14 amino acids. V gave up 7 bases and J gave up 1 base, with 11 bases separating them. For the CDR3, the DNA is TGTGCCAGCGGAATTGGGGAGAACACCGGGGAGCTGTTTTTT. This gives the protein CASGIGENTGELFF.

CDR3 sequence reads: CASSLPLAGVPYTDTQYF. CDR3 bases: TGTGCCAGCAGCTTACCACTGGCGGGAGTCCCTTACACAGATACGCAGTATTTT. The gene calls are TRBV11-2 and TRBJ2-3, with 7 bases identical to TRBD2. Germline V gene data show CDR1 as SGHAT and CDR2 as FQNNGV. The CDR3 extends over 18 amino acids. The V gene end was trimmed by 2 bases and the J gene end by 2 bases; junction bases not matched to a gene: 13.

This clone was counted many times. This chain connects TRBV5-6 to TRBJ2-7, with D uncertain. CDR1 is SGHDT and CDR2 is YYEEEE in the germline V gene. V was pared by 0 bases and J by 3 bases, with 7 bases between. The CDR3 consists of 13 residues. The CDR3 nucleotides are TGTGCCAGCAGCTTGGTTGGGTTCTACGAGCAGTACTTC. Residues: CASSLVGFYEQYF.

The chain has TRBV5-1 and TRBJ2-5; TRBD1 matches 11 bases. The V and J ends lost 4 bases and 0 bases, in that order; junction bases with no gene match: 5. The germline gives CDR1 SGHRS, CDR2 YFSETQ. The CDR3 runs 16 residues. Here the CDR3 reads CASSPGTGGYQETQYF. The DNA of the CDR3 is TGCGCCAGCAGCCCGGGGACAGGGGGTTACCAAGAGACCCAGTACTTC.

The V call is TRBV14, the J call TRBJ2-2; 9 positions agree with TRBD1. CDR3 size: 19 residues. From germline, CDR1 is SGHDN and CDR2 FVKESK. Germline trimming cut 3 bases from V and 2 bases from J; bases unmatched to any gene: 13. Written as DNA, the CDR3 is TGTGCCAGCAGCCAGCTTACCGGGACAGGGCGGTTTAACACCGGGGAGCTGTTTTTT. Its translation: CASSQLTGTGRFNTGELFF.

Concerning this clone: Its ends do not fully match the called genes, so a read error is possible. The rearrangement uses TRBV28 and TRBJ2-7; 7 nucleotides agree with TRBD1. Germline V gene data show CDR1 as MDHEN and CDR2 as SYDVKM. The CDR3 totals 16 residues. The CDR3 DNA reads as TGTGCCAGCAGTTCCCTGACAGGGAATGGTCCCTACGAGCAGTACTTT. It translates to CASSSLTGNGPYEQYF.

The chain couples TRBV7-8 to TRBJ2-3; no definite D call. This CDR3 region has 11 residues. Trimming stripped 3 bases from V and 13 bases from J, with 11 bases between. Per germline, CDR1 SGHVS and CDR2 FQNEAQ. The CDR3 DNA is TGTGCCAGCAGCTTTACGCCATGGGAGTATTTT. The encoded protein is CASSFTPWEYF.

This clone has only a few counts. V and J are TRBV7-2 and TRBJ1-1; D is ambiguous. The CDR3 totals 18 residues. From germline, CDR1 is SGHTA and CDR2 FQGNSA. Trimming took 5 bases from V and 0 from J, leaving 22 bases between them. CDR3 coding DNA: TGTGCCAGCAGCATTAAGAGGGCAGTTGGATCCATGAACACTGAAGCTTTCTTT. Translated, it gives CASSIKRAVGSMNTEAFF.